Below, 20 T cell receptor beta chains from the same sample are listed, as sequenced in a study of cytomegalovirus exposure and HLA in healthy donors. Vbeta (60) and Jbeta (13) primers were used in the PCR. TCRdb keeps only in-frame clones here, not all; method: immunoSEQ multiplex PCR. The sample consists of approximately 210,000 clones, about 77% of them appearing once. The specimen was PBMCs. Receptors were obtained from a woman between 25 and 40 years old in good health and CMV-seropositive.

There are a few counts of this clone. At one end the junction does not follow the germline gene, possibly because of a read error. The chain has TRBV7-7 and TRBJ2-7; D unresolved. This CDR3 is built from 13 residues. Germline-derived CDR1 and CDR2 are SSHAT and FNYEAQ (reference sequence). Here the CDR3 reads CASSSFHSGEQYF. DNA for the CDR3: TGTGCTAGCAGCTCATTCCATAGTGGCGAGCAGTACTTC.

In this sample, this clone turned up a few times. The chain uses TRBV7-2 and TRBJ2-2; 8 bases agree with TRBD1. CDR1 and CDR2 from the germline V gene are SGHTA and FQGNSA. V shed 5 bases, J shed 0 bases, and the junction held 2 bases outside the gene matches. The CDR3 has 15 residues. Here the CDR3 DNA reads TGTGCCAGCAGCCAGGACAGGGCGAACACCGGGGAGCTGTTTTTT. This codes for CASSQDRANTGELFF.

This chain connects TRBV5-6 to TRBJ2-1; TRBD2 matches at 15 bases. CDR1 SGHDT and CDR2 YYEEEE come from the germline V gene. V lost 3 bases and J lost 0; bases outside the gene matches: 7. The CDR3 spans 19 residues. CDR3 sequence: CASSSPGLAGGSSYNEQFF. CDR3 bases: TGTGCCAGCAGCTCCCCGGGACTAGCGGGAGGAAGCTCCTACAATGAGCAGTTCTTC.

The chain couples TRBV15 to TRBJ2-2; no definite D call. Between the trimmed V and J ends, which lost 4 bases and 6 bases, there was a span of 9 bases. The CDR3 totals 13 residues. Per germline, CDR1 LNHNV and CDR2 YYDKDF (reference sequence). CDR3 loop: CATSIRSPGELFF. The CDR3 bases are TGTGCCACCAGCATAAGGAGCCCCGGGGAGCTGTTTTTT.

The chain joins TRBV4-3 to TRBJ2-3; 9 nucleotides match TRBD1. With V trimmed by 4 bases and J by 1 base, 9 bases remained unmatched. This CDR3 comprises 17 residues. Germline lookup yields CDR1 LGHNA and CDR2 YSLEER. The CDR3 spells CASSRTGGGWGTDTQYF. The CDR3 bases are TGCGCCAGCAGCCGAACAGGGGGCGGATGGGGCACAGATACGCAGTATTTT.

The rearrangement joins TRBV29-1 to TRBJ1-4; D is unclear. CDR3 length: 10 amino acids. Trimming cost V 6 bases and J 11 bases, with 10 bases left between them. Germline assignment: CDR1 SQVTM and CDR2 ANQGSEA. Here the CDR3 reads CSVDIGKLFF. CDR3 in DNA: TGCAGCGTCGATATTGGCAAACTGTTTTTT.

There are a few counts of this clone. V gene TRBV2 combines with J gene TRBJ1-4; D remains ambiguous. The CDR3 consists of 11 residues. V was clipped by 6 bases and J by 16 bases, with 15 bases between them. CDR1 is SNHLY, CDR2 FYNNEI, per germline. CDR3 in amino acids: CASRRTNRRFF. The CDR3, as DNA: TGTGCCAGCAGACGTACAAATAGGAGGTTTTTT.

As concerns this clone: The sample holds other DNA sequences that translate to the same CDR3. This chain connects TRBV9 to TRBJ2-3; D is unresolved. The CDR3 is 13 residues long. From germline, CDR1 is SGDLS and CDR2 YYNGEE. Trimming removed 2 bases from V and 0 bases from J, with 4 bases in between. CDR3: CASSVTSTDTQYF. CDR3 nucleotides: TGTGCCAGCAGCGTGACTAGCACAGATACGCAGTATTTT. The entire variable domain, with the rest obtained from reference TRBV9 and TRBJ2-3, is as follows: DSGVTQTPKHLITATGQRVTLRCSPRSGDLSVYWYQQSLDQGLQFLIQYYNGEERAKGNILERFSAQQFPDLHSELNLSSLELGDSALYFCASSVTSTDTQYFGPGTRLTVL.

This clone was counted a few times. The rearrangement links TRBV7-7 to TRBJ1-2, with D maybe TRBD1 (6 bases). Deletions cut 3 bases from V and 3 bases from J, with 11 bases between. The CDR3 spans 14 residues. Germline V gives CDR1 SSHAT, CDR2 FNYEAQ (reference sequence). The CDR3 DNA is TGTGCCAGCAGCTTCGGGGGGCATGACTATGGCTACACCTTC. Protein: CASSFGGHDYGYTF.

The chain recombines TRBV15 with TRBJ2-5; 9 bases agree with TRBD1. Germline V lookup: CDR1 LNHNV, CDR2 YYDKDF (reference sequence). The CDR3 length is 14 residues. Losses at the gene ends were 5 bases for V and 4 bases for J; bases not matched to a gene: 5. The CDR3: CATSGGTGLETQYF. As DNA, the CDR3 is TGTGCCACCAGCGGCGGGACAGGGCTAGAGACCCAGTACTTC.

This clone came up a few times. The genes are TRBV27 and TRBJ2-2; D is perhaps TRBD1 (6 bases). CDR1 is MNHEY, CDR2 SMNVEV, per germline (reference sequence). Trimming stripped 6 bases from V and 6 bases from J, with 14 bases between. The CDR3 runs to 14 residues. The CDR3 bases are TGTGCCAGCAGGATAGGGACAATCCCCGGGGAGCTGTTTTTT. Encoded protein: CASRIGTIPGELFF.

This clone has only one observation. The rearrangement uses TRBV11-3 and TRBJ2-3, with 8 bases that match TRBD2. V lost 5 bases and J lost 0; bases outside the gene matches: 4. The CDR3 loop spans 15 amino acids. CDR1 is SGHNT and CDR2 is YENEEA in the germline V gene. CDR3 sequence: CASSRAGASTDTQYF. The CDR3 DNA is TGTGCCAGCAGCCGAGCGGGGGCGAGCACAGATACGCAGTATTTT.

The chain recombines TRBV18 with TRBJ1-1; the D gene is possibly TRBD1 (5 bases). Germline CDR1 KGHSH, CDR2 LQKENI. The V end was cut by 8 bases, the J end by 0 bases, with 10 bases between. The CDR3 loop spans 13 amino acids. For the CDR3, the DNA is TGTGCCAGCGCTGGACAACTGAACACTGAAGCTTTCTTT. It yields the protein CASAGQLNTEAFF.

In this sample, this clone turned up a few times. This chain connects TRBV4-1 to TRBJ1-2; 11 nucleotides agree with TRBD1. This CDR3 spans 16 amino acids. V dropped 2 bases and J dropped 5; count of bases not matched to a gene: 7. Germline V gene lookup returns CDR1 MGHRA and CDR2 YSYEKL. The CDR3 sequence: CASSQPRTGGRYGYTF. The CDR3 DNA reads TGCGCCAGCAGCCAACCCCGGACAGGGGGCCGATATGGCTACACCTTC.

A few counts support this clone. The V gene is TRBV28, the J gene TRBJ2-5; 13 bases line up with TRBD2. V lost 5 bases and J lost 5; bases outside the gene matches: 5. This CDR3 contains 15 residues. Germline loops: CDR1 MDHEN, CDR2 SYDVKM. CDR3 amino acids: CASSIGTSGMETQYF. The CDR3 DNA reads TGTGCCAGCAGTATCGGGACTAGCGGGATGGAGACCCAGTACTTC.

The CDR3: CASSSGLAVEQYF. The CDR3 DNA is TGTGCCAGCAGCTCGGGACTAGCGGTTGAGCAGTACTTC. The chain couples TRBV11-1 to TRBJ2-7, with 11 positions matching TRBD2. The J segment lost 7 bases and the V segment lost 4 bases, leaving 3 bases of the junction unmatched. CDR1 is SGHAT and CDR2 is FQDESV in the germline V gene (reference sequence). The CDR3 sequence is 13 residues long.

This clone was seen a handful of times. The chain combines TRBV6-4 with TRBJ1-1, with a tentative D call TRBD1 (5 bases). Per germline, CDR1 MRHNA and CDR2 SNTAGT. V lost 4 bases, J lost 0 bases, and 6 bases lay in between. The CDR3 extends over 13 amino acids. CDR3 sequence reads: CASSADMNTEAFF. The CDR3 nucleotides are TGTGCCAGCAGTGCGGACATGAACACTGAAGCTTTCTTT.

This sequence joins TRBV14 and TRBJ1-5; D uncertain. Trimming took off 2 bases at V and 5 bases at J, with 7 bases between the two ends. CDR1 SGHDN and CDR2 FVKESK come from the germline V gene. The CDR3 has 13 amino acids. The CDR3 is CASSQSEYQPQHF. Here the CDR3 DNA reads TGTGCCAGCAGCCAATCCGAGTATCAGCCCCAGCATTTT.

The chain links TRBV5-1 to TRBJ2-1, with a possible D match to TRBD2 (5 bases). The V end was cut by 6 bases, the J end by 0 bases, with 10 bases between. Germline V lookup: CDR1 SGHRS, CDR2 YFSETQ. This CDR3 spans 14 amino acids. In DNA, the CDR3 is TGCGCCAGCATGGGCGGGTTCTCCTACAATGAGCAGTTCTTC. Translated: CASMGGFSYNEQFF.

J is TRBJ2-7 and V is TRBV6-5; 7 bases are shared with TRBD1. V lost 6 bases to trimming and J lost 0 bases; unmatched junction nucleotides: 5. The CDR3 runs 14 residues. Germline-derived CDR1 and CDR2 are MNHEY and SVGAGI. The CDR3 bases are TGTGCCAGCAGAGCGACAGGGATCTCCTACGAGCAGTACTTC. Protein product: CASRATGISYEQYF.